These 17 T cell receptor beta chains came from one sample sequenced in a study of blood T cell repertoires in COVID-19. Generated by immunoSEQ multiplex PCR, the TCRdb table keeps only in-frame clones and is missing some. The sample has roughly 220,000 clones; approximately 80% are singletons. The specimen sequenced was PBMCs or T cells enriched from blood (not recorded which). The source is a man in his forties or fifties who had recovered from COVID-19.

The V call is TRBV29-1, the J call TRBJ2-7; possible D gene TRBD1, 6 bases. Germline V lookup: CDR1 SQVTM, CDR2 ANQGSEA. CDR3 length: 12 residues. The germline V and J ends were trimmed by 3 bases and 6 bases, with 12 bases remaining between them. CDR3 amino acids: CSVDPGVGEQYF. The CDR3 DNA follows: TGCAGCGTTGATCCAGGGGTTGGCGAGCAGTACTTC.

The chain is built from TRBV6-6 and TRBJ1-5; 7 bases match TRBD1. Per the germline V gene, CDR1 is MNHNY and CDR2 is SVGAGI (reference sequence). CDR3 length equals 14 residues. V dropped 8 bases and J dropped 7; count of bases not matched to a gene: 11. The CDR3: CASSRRGPQQPQHF. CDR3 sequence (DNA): TGTGCCAGCTCCCGTAGGGGGCCTCAGCAGCCCCAGCATTTT.

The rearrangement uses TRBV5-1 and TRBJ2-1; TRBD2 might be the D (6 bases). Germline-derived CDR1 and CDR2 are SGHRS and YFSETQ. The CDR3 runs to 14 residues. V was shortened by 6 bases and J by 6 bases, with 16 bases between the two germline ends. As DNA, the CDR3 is TGCGCCAGCACTCGGAGGGCCCGGGGCAATGAGCAGTTCTTC. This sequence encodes CASTRRARGNEQFF.

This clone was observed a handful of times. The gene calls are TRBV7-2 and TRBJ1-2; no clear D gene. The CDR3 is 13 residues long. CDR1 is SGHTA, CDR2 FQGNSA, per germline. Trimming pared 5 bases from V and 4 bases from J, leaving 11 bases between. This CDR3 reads CASSADPTYGYTF. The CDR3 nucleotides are TGTGCCAGCAGCGCAGATCCCACCTATGGCTACACCTTC.

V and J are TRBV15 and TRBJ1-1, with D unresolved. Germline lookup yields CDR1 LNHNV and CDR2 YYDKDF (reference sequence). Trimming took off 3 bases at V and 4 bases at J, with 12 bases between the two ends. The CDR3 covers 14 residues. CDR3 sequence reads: CATSSPTFSTEAFF. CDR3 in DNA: TGTGCCACCAGCAGTCCGACTTTCTCCACTGAAGCTTTCTTT.

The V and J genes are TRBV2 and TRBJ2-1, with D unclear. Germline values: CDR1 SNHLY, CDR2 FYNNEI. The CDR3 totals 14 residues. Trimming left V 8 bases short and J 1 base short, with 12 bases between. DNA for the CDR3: TGTGCCAGCTTAAGACAAAGATCCTACAATGAGCAGTTCTTC. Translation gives CASLRQRSYNEQFF.

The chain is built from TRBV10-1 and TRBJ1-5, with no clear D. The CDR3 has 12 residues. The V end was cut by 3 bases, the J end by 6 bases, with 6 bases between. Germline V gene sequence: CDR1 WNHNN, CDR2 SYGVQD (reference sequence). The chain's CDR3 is CASSDPGQPQHF. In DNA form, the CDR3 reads TGCGCCAGCAGTGATCCGGGTCAGCCCCAGCATTTT.

The CDR3 region has the DNA TGTGCCGCAACAGAACAGTATAGCAATCAGCCCCAGCATTTT. It translates to CAATEQYSNQPQHF. This sequence joins TRBV28 and TRBJ1-5; D remains unclear. The germline V gene encodes CDR1 MDHEN and CDR2 SYDVKM. The CDR3 runs to 14 residues. Trimming stripped 11 bases from V and 0 bases from J, with 14 bases between.

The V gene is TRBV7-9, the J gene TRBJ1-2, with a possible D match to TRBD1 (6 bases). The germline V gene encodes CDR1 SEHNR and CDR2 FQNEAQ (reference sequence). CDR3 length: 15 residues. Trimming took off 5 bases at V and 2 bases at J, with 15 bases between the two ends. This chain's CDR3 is CASSQLRTANYGYTF. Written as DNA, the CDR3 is TGTGCCAGCAGCCAATTGAGGACAGCCAACTATGGCTACACCTTC.

This chain's CDR3 is CASSSLGGRYEQYF. The CDR3 nucleotides read TGTGCCAGCAGCTCACTCGGCGGGCGGTACGAGCAGTACTTC. The gene calls are TRBV5-4 and TRBJ2-7; TRBD2 might be the D (5 bases). The germline V gene has CDR1 SGHNT and CDR2 YYREEE (reference sequence). V dropped 3 bases and J dropped 4 bases, with 14 bases sitting between them. The CDR3 totals 14 residues.

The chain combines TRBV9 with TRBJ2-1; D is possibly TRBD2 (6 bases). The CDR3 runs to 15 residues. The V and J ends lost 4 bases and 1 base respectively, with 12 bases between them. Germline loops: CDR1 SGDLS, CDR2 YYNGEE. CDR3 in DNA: TGTGCCAGCAGCCCCACAGCGGGTTCCTACAATGAGCAGTTCTTC. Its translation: CASSPTAGSYNEQFF.

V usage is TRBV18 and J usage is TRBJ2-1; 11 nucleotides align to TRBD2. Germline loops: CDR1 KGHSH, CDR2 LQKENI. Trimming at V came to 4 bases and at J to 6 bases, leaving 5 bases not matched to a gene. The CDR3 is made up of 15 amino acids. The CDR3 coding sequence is TGTGCCAGCTCACTAGGGACTAGCGGAGCCAATGAGCAGTTCTTC. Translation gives CASSLGTSGANEQFF.

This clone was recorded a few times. The CDR3 protein is CASGRAKWQGSNEKLFF. Here the CDR3 DNA reads TGTGCCAGCGGACGCGCAAAATGGCAGGGGTCAAATGAAAAACTGTTTTTT. V usage is TRBV2 and J usage is TRBJ1-4; weak D call: TRBD1 (6 bases). Germline CDR1 SNHLY, CDR2 FYNNEI. The CDR3 has 17 amino acids. Trimming cost V 8 bases and J 5 bases, with 24 bases left between them.

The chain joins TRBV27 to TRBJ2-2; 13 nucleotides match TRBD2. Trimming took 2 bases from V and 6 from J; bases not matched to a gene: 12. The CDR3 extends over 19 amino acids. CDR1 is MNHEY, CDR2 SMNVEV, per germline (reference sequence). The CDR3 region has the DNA TGTGCCAGCAGTTTAGTAGGACTAGCGGGGGCCCGATACTCCGGGGAGCTGTTTTTT. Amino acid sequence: CASSLVGLAGARYSGELFF.

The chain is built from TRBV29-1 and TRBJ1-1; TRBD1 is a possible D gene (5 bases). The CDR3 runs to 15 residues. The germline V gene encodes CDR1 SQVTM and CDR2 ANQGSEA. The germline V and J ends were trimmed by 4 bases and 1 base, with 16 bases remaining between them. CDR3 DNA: TGCAGCGTTGGTGACGTGTGGGGCCGGAACACTGAAGCTTTCTTT. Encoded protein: CSVGDVWGRNTEAFF.

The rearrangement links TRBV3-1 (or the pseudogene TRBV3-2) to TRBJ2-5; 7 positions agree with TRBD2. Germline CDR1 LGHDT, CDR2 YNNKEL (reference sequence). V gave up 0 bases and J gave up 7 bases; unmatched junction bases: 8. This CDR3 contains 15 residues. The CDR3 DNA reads TGTGCCAGCAGCCAAGATCGGACTAGGGTGGGGACCCAGTACTTC. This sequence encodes CASSQDRTRVGTQYF.

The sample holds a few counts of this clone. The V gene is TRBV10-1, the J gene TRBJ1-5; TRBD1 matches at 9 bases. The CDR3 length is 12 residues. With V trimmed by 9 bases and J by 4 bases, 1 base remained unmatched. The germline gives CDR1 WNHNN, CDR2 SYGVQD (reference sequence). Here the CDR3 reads CARGTGNQPQHF. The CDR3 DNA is TGCGCCAGAGGGACAGGGAATCAGCCCCAGCATTTT.